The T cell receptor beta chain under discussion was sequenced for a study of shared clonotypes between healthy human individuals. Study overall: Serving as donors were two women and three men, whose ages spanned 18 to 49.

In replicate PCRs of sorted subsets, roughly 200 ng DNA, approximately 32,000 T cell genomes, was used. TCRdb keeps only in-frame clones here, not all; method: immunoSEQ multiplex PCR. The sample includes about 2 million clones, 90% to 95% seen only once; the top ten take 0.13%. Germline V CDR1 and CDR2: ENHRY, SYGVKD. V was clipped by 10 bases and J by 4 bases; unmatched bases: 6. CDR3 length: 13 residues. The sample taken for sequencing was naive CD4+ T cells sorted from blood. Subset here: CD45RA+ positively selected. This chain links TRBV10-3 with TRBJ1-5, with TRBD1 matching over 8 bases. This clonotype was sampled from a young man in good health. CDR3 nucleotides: TGTGCCACAGACAGGGGAAATAATCAGCCCCAGCATTTT. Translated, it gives CATDRGNNQPQHF.